Below, 29 T cell receptor beta chains from the same sample are listed, as sequenced in a study of blood T cell repertoires in COVID-19. Profiling relied on immunoSEQ multiplex PCR, and the TCRdb table lists in-frame clones only, not all of them. The sample contains 50,000 to 65,000 clones, about 90% of which appear only once. The specimen was peripheral blood. These receptors all come from a woman in her fifties or sixties with active or convalescent COVID-19.

This chain links TRBV28 with TRBJ1-2, with D uncertain. The CDR3 totals 16 residues. CDR1 is MDHEN, CDR2 SYDVKM, per germline. The germline V and J ends were trimmed by 5 bases and 4 bases, with 20 bases remaining between them. The CDR3, as DNA: TGTGCCAGCAGTATATACGGGCGGGTTTCTAGCTATGGCTACACCTTC. It specifies CASSIYGRVSSYGYTF.

This rearrangement joins TRBV11-2 to TRBJ1-2; no clear D. The CDR3 is made up of 14 amino acids. V was clipped by 1 base and J by 7 bases, with 13 bases between them. The germline V gene encodes CDR1 SGHAT and CDR2 FQNNGV. This CDR3 reads CASSLVLGGSGYTF. Written as DNA, the CDR3 is TGTGCCAGCAGCTTAGTGCTGGGCGGGAGTGGCTACACCTTC.

This rearrangement joins TRBV2 to TRBJ2-3, with D perhaps matching TRBD1 (5 bases). CDR3 length: 14 residues. V lost 3 bases and J 4 bases, leaving 11 bases between the germline ends. Germline CDR1 reads SNHLY; CDR2 reads FYNNEI. CDR3 DNA sequence: TGTGCCAGCAGTGAGAGTCTGACAGCAGATACGCAGTATTTT. It is translated as CASSESLTADTQYF.

The V gene is TRBV28, the J gene TRBJ1-1; 7 nucleotides align to TRBD1. CDR1 is MDHEN, CDR2 SYDVKM, per germline. V was pared by 2 bases and J by 0 bases, with 3 bases of the junction left unmatched. The CDR3 covers 15 residues. CDR3 sequence: CASSLVGGVNTEAFF. The CDR3 DNA sequence: TGTGCCAGCAGTTTAGTAGGGGGCGTGAACACTGAAGCTTTCTTT.

The V and J genes are TRBV30 and TRBJ1-2; no firm D call. This CDR3 is 15 amino acids long. CDR1 is GTSNPN, CDR2 SVGIG, per germline (reference sequence). V shed 0 bases and J shed 2 bases, with 13 bases lying between them. The CDR3 sequence is CAWSVAGAVNYGYTF. CDR3 bases: TGTGCCTGGAGTGTAGCAGGTGCAGTCAACTATGGCTACACCTTC.

This rearrangement joins TRBV18 to TRBJ1-4, with 12 bases that match TRBD1. This CDR3 has 17 residues. The trim removed 3 bases at V and 4 bases at J, leaving 6 bases unmatched. Germline V gives CDR1 KGHSH, CDR2 LQKENI. Here the CDR3 DNA reads TGTGCCAGCTCACCTCAGGGGACAGGGGGCGTTAATGAAAAACTGTTTTTT. It specifies CASSPQGTGGVNEKLFF.

This clone was recorded once. The CDR3 nucleotides read TGTGCCAGCAGTTTAGTCAAGCGGGGCTACACCTTC. This gives the protein CASSLVKRGYTF. The chain is built from TRBV12-3 or TRBV12-4 and TRBJ1-2; D gene uncertain. The CDR3 spans 12 residues. Trimming took 1 base from V and 8 from J, leaving 8 bases between them.

The V and J genes are TRBV6-1 and TRBJ1-1, with TRBD1 identical over 10 bases. The germline V gene has CDR1 MNHNS and CDR2 SASEGT. The CDR3 totals 16 residues. The junction had 10 bases not matched to a gene; V was cut back by 3 bases and J by 6 bases. Written as DNA, the CDR3 is TGTGCCAGCAGTGACGGGACAGGGGTTCGTTTGGCTGAAGCTTTCTTT. It specifies CASSDGTGVRLAEAFF.

V and J are TRBV30 and TRBJ1-2, with D unclear. Germline V gene data show CDR1 as GTSNPN and CDR2 as SVGIG (reference sequence). CDR3 length equals 13 residues. V was pared by 4 bases and J by 0 bases, with 9 bases between. The CDR3 DNA follows: TGTGCCTGGATCGAGGGATCTAACTATGGCTACACCTTC. It codes for CAWIEGSNYGYTF.

V gene TRBV29-1 combines with J gene TRBJ1-2; a weak D match, TRBD1 (6 bases). Trimming left V 8 bases short and J 7 bases short, with 14 bases between. CDR3 length: 11 residues. The germline V gene encodes CDR1 SQVTM and CDR2 ANQGSEA. The CDR3: CSFRGAAGYTF. CDR3 sequence (DNA): TGCAGCTTTCGGGGGGCAGCTGGCTACACCTTC.

This chain connects TRBV21-1 to TRBJ2-1; no check of the table's D call, TRBD2, against the DNA was made. TRBV21-1 is a pseudogene. The CDR3 consists of 16 residues. In nucleotides, the CDR3 is TGTGCCAGCAGGAGGGCGGGGGGCCGTCCTTTGGATGAGCAGTTCTTC. As protein: CASRRAGGRPLDEQFF.

This chain uses TRBV3-1 (or the pseudogene TRBV3-2) with TRBJ2-1; 13 bases are a match to TRBD2. Germline lookup yields CDR1 LGHDT and CDR2 YNNKEL (reference sequence). V lost 0 bases to trimming and J lost 6 bases; unmatched junction nucleotides: 8. The CDR3 has 18 residues. The CDR3 bases are TGTGCCAGCAGCCAAGAGGAACTAGCGGGAGGGCCCCTCAATGAGCAGTTCTTC. This codes for CASSQEELAGGPLNEQFF.

The gene calls are TRBV12-5 and TRBJ2-1; 8 bases match TRBD2. This CDR3 is 15 amino acids long. CDR1 is LGHNT and CDR2 is FRNRAP in the germline V gene. The ends lost 0 bases at V and 2 bases at J; junction bases unmatched: 0. The CDR3 loop reads CASGLVAGAYNEQFF. CDR3 in DNA: TGTGCTAGTGGTTTGGTAGCGGGGGCCTACAATGAGCAGTTCTTC.

The gene calls are TRBV11-2 and TRBJ1-1; unclear D gene. V was pared by 0 bases and J by 2 bases, with 13 bases between. CDR1 and CDR2 from the germline V gene are SGHAT and FQNNGV. This CDR3 is 16 amino acids long. CDR3 DNA sequence: TGTGCCAGCAGCTTAGATTGGGCCAGGCCAAACACTGAAGCTTTCTTT. It yields the protein CASSLDWARPNTEAFF.

The gene calls are TRBV27 and TRBJ1-2; unclear D gene. V was shortened by 3 bases and J by 0 bases, with 8 bases between the two germline ends. Germline-derived CDR1 and CDR2 are MNHEY and SMNVEV (reference sequence). The CDR3 is made up of 14 amino acids. The CDR3 region is CASSFGGANYGYTF. CDR3 in DNA: TGTGCCAGCAGTTTTGGCGGGGCTAACTATGGCTACACCTTC.

The rearrangement joins TRBV11-2 to TRBJ1-2; D not resolved. Per germline, CDR1 SGHAT and CDR2 FQNNGV. The CDR3 has 14 residues. The germline V and J ends were trimmed by 6 bases and 2 bases, with 13 bases remaining between them. The CDR3 DNA follows: TGTGCCAGCAGTCCTTTTCAGAGGAACTATGGCTACACCTTC. Translation gives CASSPFQRNYGYTF. The full variable domain, its missing parts supplied by reference TRBV11-2 and TRBJ1-2, is EAGVAQSPRYKIIEKRQSVAFWCNPISGHATLYWYQQILGQGPKLLIQFQNNGVVDDSQLPKDRFSAERLKGVDSTLKIQPAKLEDSAVYLCASSPFQRNYGYTFGSGTRLTVV.

This chain uses TRBV6-4 with TRBJ1-1, with D hard to call. CDR3 length equals 14 residues. Germline CDR1 MRHNA, CDR2 SNTAGT. Trimming shortened V by 8 bases and J by 3 bases, and 16 bases separated the two germline ends. The CDR3 bases are TGTGCCAGCCGCATCCAGGAGGGAGACACTGAAGCTTTCTTT. Protein sequence: CASRIQEGDTEAFF.

This chain uses TRBV30 with TRBJ2-1; 7 bases are shared with TRBD1. The CDR3 is 14 residues long. The V and J ends lost 2 bases and 12 bases, in that order; junction bases with no gene match: 13. Germline CDR1 and CDR2: GTSNPN and SVGIG (reference sequence). The CDR3 loop is CAWSLRQGGGAQFF. Written as DNA, the CDR3 is TGTGCCTGGAGTCTAAGACAGGGTGGTGGGGCGCAGTTCTTC.

The CDR3 reads CASRASGNSNQPQHF. In nucleotides, the CDR3 is TGTGCCAGCAGGGCATCAGGGAATAGCAATCAGCCCCAGCATTTT. The rearrangement uses TRBV3-1 (or the pseudogene TRBV3-2) and TRBJ1-5; perhaps TRBD1 as D (5 bases). Between the trimmed V and J ends, which lost 6 bases and 0 bases, there was a span of 12 bases. From germline, CDR1 is LGHDT and CDR2 YNNKEL (reference sequence). The CDR3 contains 15 residues.

The V gene is TRBV7-9, the J gene TRBJ1-6; D unresolved. Germline CDR1 is SEHNR and CDR2 is FQNEAQ (reference sequence). Between the trimmed V and J ends, which lost 3 bases and 7 bases, there was a span of 13 bases. There are 15 residues in the CDR3. This CDR3 is CASSLLSGNNSPLHF. The CDR3 bases are TGTGCCAGCAGCTTGCTATCCGGGAACAATTCACCCCTCCACTTT.

Concerning this clone: The same CDR3 arises from other DNA sequences in this sample as well. The genes are TRBV5-1 and TRBJ1-5, with D possibly matching TRBD1 (6 bases). Germline CDR1 is SGHRS and CDR2 is YFSETQ. This CDR3 has 14 residues. The V end was cut by 0 bases, the J end by 2 bases, with 6 bases between. CDR3 nucleotides: TGCGCCAGCAGCTTGGCAGGGGGCAATCAGCCCCAGCATTTT. Protein sequence: CASSLAGGNQPQHF.

J is TRBJ1-3 and V is TRBV15; D gene ambiguous. Germline V gene sequence: CDR1 LNHNV, CDR2 YYDKDF (reference sequence). Trimming removed 1 base from V and 0 bases from J, with 10 bases in between. The CDR3 sequence is 16 residues long. DNA of the CDR3: TGTGCCACCAGCAGAGGAGGGCTAAGCTCTGGAAACACCATATATTTT. Translated: CATSRGGLSSGNTIYF.

The V gene is TRBV28, the J gene TRBJ1-2, with a weak D call TRBD1 (5 bases). CDR1 and CDR2 (germline): MDHEN, SYDVKM. The CDR3 has 12 amino acids. V lost 5 bases and J 5 bases, leaving 9 bases between the germline ends. The CDR3 protein is CASSPGVYGYTF. The DNA for the CDR3 is TGTGCCAGCAGTCCGGGGGTGTATGGCTACACCTTC.

This chain joins TRBV4-1 and TRBJ2-1, with 8 bases lining up with TRBD2. With V trimmed by 3 bases and J by 6 bases, 19 bases remained unmatched. This CDR3 has 19 residues. CDR1 MGHRA and CDR2 YSYEKL come from the germline V gene. The CDR3 nucleotides are TGCGCCAGCAGCCACCCGGGACTAGTCCAACTGGGGAATTCCAATGAGCAGTTCTTC. Translation gives CASSHPGLVQLGNSNEQFF.

The genes are TRBV19 and TRBJ2-6; 11 positions match TRBD1. The CDR3 loop spans 17 amino acids. V dropped 6 bases and J dropped 1; count of bases not matched to a gene: 5. Germline lookup yields CDR1 LNHDA and CDR2 SQIVND (reference sequence). CDR3 region: CASSLDRGRSGANVLTF. CDR3 bases: TGTGCCAGTAGCCTGGACAGGGGGCGTTCTGGGGCCAACGTCCTGACTTTC.

The chain joins TRBV29-1 to TRBJ2-2; tentative D call: TRBD2 (5 bases). The CDR3 runs 15 residues. V lost 3 bases, J lost 5 bases, and 16 bases lay in between. Germline V gene data show CDR1 as SQVTM and CDR2 as ANQGSEA. CDR3 coding DNA: TGCAGCGTTGAGCTAGGGAGAAGAATTACCGGGGAGCTGTTTTTT. The encoded protein is CSVELGRRITGELFF.

The chain recombines TRBV2 with TRBJ1-2, with D unresolved. Germline lookup yields CDR1 SNHLY and CDR2 FYNNEI. V dropped 4 bases and J dropped 0 bases, with 9 bases sitting between them. The CDR3 is 14 amino acids. As DNA, the CDR3 is TGTGCCAGCAGTGGTACCGAGTCTAACTATGGCTACACCTTC. It yields the protein CASSGTESNYGYTF.

This sequence joins TRBV7-8 and TRBJ1-5; 8 bases map to TRBD1. The CDR3 has 15 residues. Per the germline V gene, CDR1 is SGHVS and CDR2 is FQNEAQ. Trimming cost V 0 bases and J 11 bases; bases outside gene matches: 9. This CDR3 is CASSLALQGAQAQHF. CDR3 bases: TGTGCCAGCAGCTTAGCCCTCCAGGGGGCCCAGGCCCAGCATTTT.

CDR3 residues: CASSLPGLTDTQYF. CDR3 nucleotide sequence: TGTGCCAGCAGTTTACCGGGACTCACAGATACGCAGTATTTT. This sequence joins TRBV28 and TRBJ2-3; the D gene is possibly TRBD2 (6 bases). Trimming left V 2 bases short and J 2 bases short, with 8 bases between. The germline CDR1 and CDR2 sequences are MDHEN and SYDVKM. This CDR3 has 14 amino acids.